This TCR beta chain derives from a study of T cell responses to AZD1222 COVID-19 vaccine (dated by TCRdb to the early 2020s). A note on the overall study: AZD1222 recipients given second doses at about 4 weeks or at about 12 weeks were pooled, since spike-specific TCR depth and breadth were not found to differ between the two schedules. A total of 230 to 250 trial participants underwent TCR sequencing, of whom 207 had received two doses of AZD1222 and roughly 26 had received two doses of the MenACWY control vaccine. Trial participants were enrolled by age into 18-55, 56-69 and 70-plus year subgroups, with roughly 150, 30 and 60 TCR-sequenced participants respectively.

The CDR3 regions of human TCRbeta chains were subjected to immunosequencing. Regarding the original processing steps: TCRs in the repertoires were matched against a reference library of SARS-CoV-2-specific TCRs that had been generated with the MIRA antigen-specificity platform. Breadth was defined as the fraction of unique TCRs that were SARS-CoV-2-associated, and depth was defined as the fraction of total T cells that were SARS-CoV-2-associated. Each spike-specific TCR was assigned to its reactive spike region and to a CD4 or CD8 class using the MIRA data. Log10-transformed breadth and depth values were compared by one-way ANOVA with Sidak's multiple comparisons tests. In TCRdb, the immuneACCESS table is reduced to in-frame sequences with V and J assigned. These tables do not hold every clone; where another copy was compared, an unresolved V gene accounts for under half, and the others remain unexplained. That table gives V, J and clone size, and the DNA gave D and trimming. The sample table holds approximately 100,000 clones, of which 85% to 90% were seen once. Of the sample, around 3.5% is held by the ten largest clones.

General study outcomes and caveats: Spike-specific TCR breadth and depth rose significantly after two AZD1222 doses compared with day 0 and with MenACWY recipients. Nearly half of unique spike-specific TCRs reportedly recognized epitopes outside regions mutated in the B.1.351 and B.1.1.7 variants. Vaccine-associated CD4 TCRs spanned the whole spike protein, with dominant responses in regions 160-218 and 743-854. Because no day 14 peak-response samples were available, the repertoires could be characterized only after the peak T cell response. Participants were mostly white British, with more females than males. The authors suggested clonal diversity may have been underestimated. In the small 56-69-year group, the increase in depth fell short of significance, most likely because of low power. Only a handful of AZD1222 recipients were SARS-CoV-2 seropositive at baseline, limiting conclusions about previously exposed vaccinees.

Sample time point, as interpreted from the label and publication: baseline before first vaccination. The vaccinee samples were drawn from two UK trials, COV001 and COV002, one of which was a single-blind randomized controlled phase 2/3 trial testing AZD1222 (ChAdOx1 nCoV-19) in healthy adults. Trial participant PBMC samples were collected at day 0 and day 28 after the second dose for TCRbeta chain sequencing. As for this clone: No cognate antigen has been identified for it. No base-level quality is on record; no much larger clone is a single base apart.

The TCR comes from an adult in good health. The source was peripheral blood, collected on day 0 of AZD1222 vaccination.

CDR3 protein: CASSLVESPLHF. The DNA sequence is given as TGTGCCAGCAGTTTAGTTGAGTCACCCCTCCACTTT. The chain is encoded by TRBV28 joined to TRBJ1-6; confidence is insufficient to name the D gene. The germline V gene gives CDR1 as MDHEN and CDR2 as SYDVKM. The CDR3 has 12 amino acids, counting the end cysteine and phenylalanine. Of the read, only the CDR3 DNA is kept; its 36 bases are in frame from base 1. V was cut back by 2 bases and J by 10 bases, leaving a gap of 6 bases between them. Beyond the CDR3, the reference TRBV28 and TRBJ1-6 genes provide the residues; the full variable domain reads: DVKVTQSSRYLVKRTGEKVFLECVQDMDHENMFWYRQDPGLGLRLIYFSYDVKMKEKGDIPEGYSVSREKKERFSLILESASTNQTSMYLCASSLVESPLHFGNGTRLTVT.